Listed here are 19 T cell receptor beta chains from one sample, sequenced in a study of T cell repertoires in cytomegalovirus infection. These receptors lack a known antigen. From the reads, TCRdb called clonotypes with MiXCR, one entry per CDR3 protein. The sample lists 60,000 to 75,000 distinct CDR3 sequences, roughly 28% seen once, with 50% to 65% in the top ten. Source: CD8+ T cells from cultured PBMCs, taken from culture after CMV antigen stimulation. The receptors were gathered from a human donor in good health (CMV status not recorded). Some clones in this sample may be carry-over from other donors' samples.

This clonotype was detected only a few times. The V call is TRBV6-6, the J call TRBJ2-1; 9 bases agree with TRBD2. This CDR3 comprises 15 residues. V lost 0 bases to trimming and J lost 7 bases; unmatched junction nucleotides: 4. Germline CDR1 and CDR2: MNHNY and SVGAGI (reference sequence). The CDR3 reads CASSYSAGGLNEQFF. The CDR3 DNA follows: TGTGCCAGCAGTTACTCTGCGGGGGGGCTAAATGAGCAGTTCTTC.

In its sample, this clonotype was seen a few times. The rearrangement links TRBV7-6 to TRBJ1-1, with TRBD1 matching over 7 bases. Per the germline V gene, CDR1 is SGHVS and CDR2 is FNYEAQ. This CDR3 has 15 amino acids. The junction had 7 bases not matched to a gene; V was cut back by 5 bases and J by 1 base. The CDR3 loop reads CASSPSTGTNTEAFF. In DNA, the CDR3 is TGTGCCAGCAGCCCCTCGACAGGGACGAACACTGAAGCTTTCTTT.

J is TRBJ2-3 and V is TRBV9; TRBD2 matches 8 bases. The V gene end was trimmed by 2 bases and the J gene end by 0 bases; junction bases not matched to a gene: 5. The germline gives CDR1 SGDLS, CDR2 YYNGEE. The CDR3 is 16 amino acids. Here the CDR3 DNA reads TGTGCCAGCAGCGTCTCCCGGGGGGGGAGCACAGATACGCAGTATTTT. It translates to CASSVSRGGSTDTQYF.

The genes are TRBV7-2 and TRBJ2-7, with D perhaps TRBD1 (5 bases). The CDR3 contains 14 residues. The V gene's germline CDR1 is SGHTA and CDR2 FQGNSA. The V gene lost 2 bases and the J gene lost 7 bases, with 15 bases spanning the gap. CDR3 sequence (DNA): TGTGCCAGCAGCTTATATCAGGGTTCTGGTGAGCAGTACTTC. As protein: CASSLYQGSGEQYF.

V gene TRBV27 combines with J gene TRBJ1-3; TRBD1 might be the D (5 bases). This CDR3 is built from 14 residues. V lost 4 bases to trimming and J lost 2 bases, with 9 bases between them. The germline CDR1 and CDR2 sequences are MNHEY and SMNVEV (reference sequence). The CDR3 DNA reads as TGTGCCAGCAGTTCGCAGGGAACTGGAAACACCATATATTTT. This encodes CASSSQGTGNTIYF.

This clonotype was counted many times. The V call is TRBV7-2, the J call TRBJ2-2; D not resolved. This CDR3 spans 15 amino acids. Germline V gene lookup returns CDR1 SGHTA and CDR2 FQGNSA. V lost 1 base and J 8 bases, leaving 14 bases between the germline ends. CDR3 amino acids: CASSLGWFPTGELFF. CDR3 bases: TGTGCCAGCAGCTTAGGCTGGTTCCCCACGGGGGAGCTGTTTTTT.

Many counts were recorded for this clonotype. V is TRBV14 and J is TRBJ1-2; D unresolved. With 3 bases removed from V and 0 bases from J, the gap between germline ends came to 17 bases. Germline V gene lookup returns CDR1 SGHDN and CDR2 FVKESK. The CDR3 runs to 17 residues. The CDR3 DNA reads TGTGCCAGCAGCCAGCGACTGGAGATCCAGGCTAACTATGGCTACACCTTC. It specifies CASSQRLEIQANYGYTF.

This chain connects TRBV4-3 to TRBJ2-2, with TRBD1 as a possible D gene (5 bases). This CDR3 contains 16 residues. The germline gives CDR1 LGHNA, CDR2 YSLEER. V was shortened by 0 bases and J by 0 bases, with 8 bases between the two germline ends. Here the CDR3 DNA reads TGCGCCAGCAGCCAAGAGGTGGGGCCGAACACCGGGGAGCTGTTTTTT. It translates to CASSQEVGPNTGELFF.

This rearrangement joins TRBV20-1 to TRBJ2-1; TRBD2 aligns across 7 bases. The CDR3 runs to 14 residues. Germline-derived CDR1 and CDR2 are DFQATT and SNEGSKA (reference sequence). V lost 3 bases to trimming and J lost 2 bases; unmatched junction nucleotides: 4. The CDR3 sequence: CSAREGGTYNEQFF. CDR3 DNA: TGCAGTGCTAGGGAGGGAGGGACCTACAATGAGCAGTTCTTC.

This clonotype was detected only a few times. This rearrangement joins TRBV7-9 to TRBJ2-3, with D unclear. This CDR3 has 12 residues. Germline values: CDR1 SEHNR, CDR2 FQNEAQ (reference sequence). V was pared by 10 bases and J by 5 bases, with 13 bases between. The CDR3 sequence: CAIGFSVDTQYF. The DNA for the CDR3 is TGTGCCATAGGGTTCTCGGTAGATACGCAGTATTTT.

This clonotype was counted only a few times. This chain links TRBV6-1 with TRBJ2-1; 12 bases align to TRBD2. The CDR3 is 16 residues long. The V gene end was trimmed by 5 bases and the J gene end by 1 base; junction bases not matched to a gene: 3. CDR1 is MNHNS, CDR2 SASEGT, per germline. CDR3 bases: TGTGCCAGCAGTTTACTAGCGGGAGGATCCTACAATGAGCAGTTCTTC. Encoded protein: CASSLLAGGSYNEQFF.

The genes are TRBV6-2 or TRBV6-3 and TRBJ2-2, with 10 bases that match TRBD2. The CDR3 spans 20 residues. V lost 5 bases, J lost 1 base, and 16 bases stayed unmatched. Germline-derived CDR1 and CDR2 are MNHEY and SVGEGT. This chain's CDR3 is CASSLTLLTASGRNTGELFF. In nucleotides, the CDR3 is TGTGCCAGCAGTCTTACCCTCTTAACCGCTAGCGGGAGGAACACCGGGGAGCTGTTTTTT.

The chain has TRBV7-6 and TRBJ1-1, with D perhaps matching TRBD1 (6 bases). Germline lookup yields CDR1 SGHVS and CDR2 FNYEAQ. CDR3 length: 14 amino acids. V lost 5 bases and J 1 base, leaving 11 bases between the germline ends. The CDR3 DNA reads TGTGCCAGCAGCGTCGTACAGGGGAACACTGAAGCTTTCTTT. It encodes CASSVVQGNTEAFF.

This clonotype was detected a few times. This chain joins TRBV7-9 and TRBJ2-1; D is unresolved. The CDR3 is 14 residues long. Trimming cost V 5 bases and J 8 bases, with 16 bases left between them. CDR1 and CDR2 (germline): SEHNR, FQNEAQ (reference sequence). CDR3 in DNA: TGTGCCAGCAGCCTCACGGAAGGGCCGGATGAGCAGTTCTTC. This translates into CASSLTEGPDEQFF. Using reference TRBV7-9 and TRBJ2-1 for the parts outside the CDR3, the full variable domain is DTGVSQNPRHKITKRGQNVTFRCDPISEHNRLYWYRQTLGQGPEFLTYFQNEAQLEKSRLLSDRFSAERPKGSFSTLEIQRTEQGDSAMYLCASSLTEGPDEQFFGPGTRLTVL.

CDR3 bases: TGTGCCAGCAGTTACGGGCCCGATACGCAGTATTTT. This translates into CASSYGPDTQYF. This chain connects TRBV6-6 to TRBJ2-3; D ambiguous. Germline V gene lookup returns CDR1 MNHNY and CDR2 SVGAGI (reference sequence). The CDR3 extends over 12 amino acids. V shed 2 bases and J shed 6 bases, with 6 bases lying between them.

This chain links TRBV28 with TRBJ2-2; D not certain. V lost 3 bases, J lost 2 bases, and 10 bases lay in between. Germline V gene sequence: CDR1 MDHEN, CDR2 SYDVKM. CDR3 length: 15 amino acids. CDR3 nucleotides: TGTGCCAGCAGTTTGGGCCAGAGTAACACCGGGGAGCTGTTTTTT. Protein sequence: CASSLGQSNTGELFF.

This clonotype has at least ten counts. The chain combines TRBV30 with TRBJ2-1, with D maybe TRBD2 (5 bases). This CDR3 is built from 16 residues. Germline V gene lookup returns CDR1 GTSNPN and CDR2 SVGIG (reference sequence). Trimming left V 8 bases short and J 4 bases short, with 24 bases between. This CDR3 is CAGSPYKASRYNEQFF. In DNA, the CDR3 is TGTGCCGGATCCCCCTACAAGGCTAGCAGATACAATGAGCAGTTCTTC.

The sample holds a few counts of this clonotype. This sequence joins TRBV12-3 or TRBV12-4 and TRBJ1-6; 7 bases map to TRBD1. The CDR3 length is 16 residues. Trimming at V came to 7 bases and at J to 6 bases, leaving 12 bases not matched to a gene. The CDR3 protein is CASTLTGRAPNSPLHF. The DNA for the CDR3 is TGTGCCAGCACCTTGACAGGGCGTGCGCCTAATTCACCCCTCCACTTT.

This clonotype is medium-sized within its sample. The rearrangement uses TRBV7-9 and TRBJ2-7; D not certain. Per the germline V gene, CDR1 is SEHNR and CDR2 is FQNEAQ (reference sequence). The CDR3 sequence is 14 residues long. Trimming removed 5 bases from V and 3 bases from J, with 14 bases in between. CDR3 nucleotides: TGTGCCAGCAGCCATCCGCCCCGAAGCTACGAGCAGTACTTC. Protein sequence: CASSHPPRSYEQYF. Full variable domain (remainder filled in from reference TRBV7-9 and TRBJ2-7): DTGVSQNPRHKITKRGQNVTFRCDPISEHNRLYWYRQTLGQGPEFLTYFQNEAQLEKSRLLSDRFSAERPKGSFSTLEIQRTEQGDSAMYLCASSHPPRSYEQYFGPGTRLTVT.